These T cell receptor beta chains were read from a single sample in a study of Ad26.COV2.S vaccination and SARS-CoV-2 variants. The repertoire was sequenced with immunoSEQ multiplex PCR; TCRdb's copy has only in-frame clones and lacks some. The sample has about 100,000 clones, roughly 75% seen once. The material sequenced was peripheral blood, taken after recovery from COVID-19. These receptor sequences come from a human donor who had recovered from COVID-19. Each CDR3 is given with its conserved first and last residue. The D gene is left open where the match is weak. Expanded clones are given a class, and other clones once, few, many or no size at all.

>TRBD2|.|TRBJ2-3|17|TRBV4-2
CASSQETSGGSTDTQYF
TGTGCCAGCAGCCAGGAGACTAGCGGGGGTAGCACAGATACGCAGTATTTT
>.|few|TRBJ2-7|14|TRBV2
CASSGVRESYEQYF
TGTGCCAGCAGTGGTGTTAGGGAATCCTACGAGCAGTACTTC
>.|many|TRBJ2-7|15|TRBV5-4
CASSLKGLSSYEQYF
TGTGCCAGCAGCTTGAAAGGCCTGAGCTCCTACGAGCAGTACTTC
>.|.|TRBJ1-2|16|TRBV10-2
CASMGRGPGRNYGYTF
TGCGCCAGCATGGGCCGAGGGCCCGGGAGAAACTATGGCTACACCTTC
>TRBD1|.|TRBJ1-2|13|TRBV18
CASSPGTEHGYTF
TGTGCCAGCTCACCAGGGACAGAGCATGGCTACACCTTC
>.|once|TRBJ2-1|18|TRBV3-1/TRBV3-2
CASSQVRGAGNYRNEQFF
TGTGCCAGCAGCCAAGTACGGGGCGCGGGGAATTATAGGAATGAGCAGTTCTTC
>.|.|TRBJ2-1|12|TRBV24-1
CATEGSGDEQFF
TGTGCCACCGAAGGTTCAGGGGATGAGCAGTTCTTC
>.|.|TRBJ2-4|13|TRBV6-1
CASSDASKNIQYF
TGTGCCAGCAGTGATGCCAGCAAAAACATTCAGTACTTC
>.|.|TRBJ1-4|14|TRBV28
CASRVGSTNEKLFF
TGTGCCAGCAGGGTCGGATCAACTAATGAAAAACTGTTTTTT
>TRBD2|.|TRBJ2-3|19|TRBV7-9
CASSLYGTSGGYSTDTQYF
TGTGCCAGCAGCTTATATGGGACTAGCGGGGGGTATAGCACAGATACGCAGTATTTT
>.|.|TRBJ2-3|15|TRBV9
CASSVENRGGDTQYF
TGTGCCAGCAGCGTAGAAAACAGGGGAGGAGATACGCAGTATTTT
>TRBD1|.|TRBJ2-7|14|TRBV28
CASSFNRGAYEQYF
TGTGCCAGCAGTTTCAACAGGGGCGCCTACGAGCAGTACTTC
>.|.|TRBJ2-1|11|TRBV3-1/TRBV3-2
CASSQLNEQFF
TGTGCCAGCAGCCAACTCAATGAGCAGTTCTTC
>.|once|TRBJ2-3|12|TRBV7-2
CASSTVTDTQYF
TGTGCCAGCAGCACGGTGACAGATACGCAGTATTTT
>.|few|TRBJ1-2|16|TRBV4-1
CASSQALLTNNYGYTF
TGCGCCAGCAGCCAAGCTCTCTTGACAAATAACTATGGCTACACCTTC
>TRBD1|.|TRBJ1-4|14|TRBV2
CASSYGTGNEKLFF
TGTGCCAGCAGCTATGGGACAGGGAATGAAAAACTGTTTTTT